What follows describes a single T cell receptor (beta chain). Its antigen is unidentified. Before the COVID-19 pandemic, during about 2010-2018, CD4+ T cells were taken from unexposed donors. CD4+ T cells were isolated from the cells after 10 days of culture. Testing used SARS-CoV-2 S/N and four cold-coronavirus spikes on unexposed-donor CD4+ T cells, cells permitting. TCRdb's copy holds only in-frame clones and misses some; the assay was immunoSEQ multiplex PCR. The sample lists some 16,000 clones; 70% to 85% were seen once. The data originate from a study of CD4 T cells in relation to SARS-CoV-2 and coronaviruses. About the research overall: ViraFEST: roughly ten-day antigen culture of PBMCs, then TCR beta CDR3 sequencing. Shared crossreactive spike epitopes were mapped to their HLA restriction.

The CDR3 totals 16 residues. The germline gives CDR1 LGHNT, CDR2 FRNRAP. V shed 5 bases, J shed 1 base, and the junction held 10 bases outside the gene matches. Specimen: CD4+ T cells from PBMCs, cultured in vitro. This TCR was recovered from a human donor in good health. The rearrangement joins TRBV12-5 to TRBJ1-2, with TRBD1 matching 7 bases. Here the CDR3 reads CASGQRTGTINYGYTF. DNA of the CDR3: TGTGCTAGTGGTCAAAGGACAGGCACAATTAACTATGGCTACACCTTC.